This T cell receptor (beta chain) was sequenced for a study of early T cells in non-severe SARS-CoV-2 infection (dated by TCRdb to the early 2020s). Context from the whole study: Because TCR sequencing relied on bulk RNA taken from unsorted whole blood, pairing of alpha and beta chains was not possible. Broader findings and caveats from the paper: VDJdb matching was skewed toward anti-spike CD8 responses and likely underestimated virus-specific expansions by missing private and CD4 specificities.

The trim is 1 base for V and 9 bases for J, with a gap of 16 bases between the germline ends. The CDR3 sequence holds 15 residues, the cysteine and phenylalanine included. The CDR3 DNA has 45 bases and is translated from base 1. CDR1 and CDR2, looked up from the germline V gene, are MNHNS and SASEGT. Libraries were prepared through 5' RACE. The listed sequencing device is NextSeq 500. To correct for sequencing error and PCR bias, the TCR library protocol tagged individual cDNA molecules with unique molecular identifiers. TCR alpha and beta chains were both sequenced, and the abundances of alpha and beta sequences in each sample were closely correlated with each other. Per the source publication's procedure: V gene, J gene and CDR3 annotation of TCR sequences was performed with Decombinator V4. Expanded TCRs were defined as changing significantly between any two time points under a Poisson model with p below 0.0001. TCR abundances were normalised to the total number of TCRs sequenced in each sample and reported as counts per million. MAIT TCRs were defined by TRAV1-2 paired with TRAJ12, TRAJ20 or TRAJ33, and iNKT TCRs by TRAV10 paired with TRAJ18. VDJdb, accessed on 1 November 2021, was searched for TCRs annotated for CMV, EBV and SARS-CoV-2, and TCRs annotated for more than one antigen were excluded. The public reads were reanalyzed by TCRdb: fastp trimming at Q25, MiXCR alignment, in-frame beta chains only. Merged by CDR3 protein, the rows form single entries marked with the most common genes and DNA. Clone size and V and J calls follow TCRdb, not the original study. Recorded for this sample are 68,000 or so distinct CDR3 sequences; 9.5% to 13% of them occurred a single time. Of the sample, 6.4% is held by the ten largest clones.

The study was a case-control design nested within a healthcare worker cohort in London, UK, with weekly nasopharyngeal swab PCR tests and blood sampling. Between 23 and 31 March 2020, the week of the UK lockdown, healthcare workers were enrolled and then followed up weekly for as long as 16 weeks. In the case of this clonotype: The antigen this receptor binds is unknown. No per-base quality is available; no much larger clone lies one base away.

The sequenced sample consisted of whole blood. The chain couples TRBV6-1 to TRBJ1-5, with the D gene call left open. The receptor's source is an adult who was a healthcare worker with PCR-confirmed SARS-CoV-2 infection or an uninfected control (not recorded which). The CDR3 loop reads CASSEGVPGLWPQHF. The sequence in DNA is TGTGCCAGCAGTGAAGGGGTACCAGGCCTTTGGCCCCAGCATTTT.